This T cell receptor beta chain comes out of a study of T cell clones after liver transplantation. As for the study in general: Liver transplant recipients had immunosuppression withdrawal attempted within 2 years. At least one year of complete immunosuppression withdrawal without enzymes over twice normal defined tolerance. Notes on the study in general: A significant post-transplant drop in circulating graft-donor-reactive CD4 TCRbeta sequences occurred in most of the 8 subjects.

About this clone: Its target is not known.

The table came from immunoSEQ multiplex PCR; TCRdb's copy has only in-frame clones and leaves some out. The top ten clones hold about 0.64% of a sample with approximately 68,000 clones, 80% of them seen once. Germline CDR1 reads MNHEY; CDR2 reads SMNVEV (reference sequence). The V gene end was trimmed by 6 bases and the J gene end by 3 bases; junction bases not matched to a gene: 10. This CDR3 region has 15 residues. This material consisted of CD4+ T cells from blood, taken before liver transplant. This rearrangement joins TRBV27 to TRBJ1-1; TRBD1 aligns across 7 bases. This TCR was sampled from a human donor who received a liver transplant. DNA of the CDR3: TGTGCCAGCAGCCCCCGGACAGGCGTATACACTGAAGCTTTCTTT. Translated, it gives CASSPRTGVYTEAFF.